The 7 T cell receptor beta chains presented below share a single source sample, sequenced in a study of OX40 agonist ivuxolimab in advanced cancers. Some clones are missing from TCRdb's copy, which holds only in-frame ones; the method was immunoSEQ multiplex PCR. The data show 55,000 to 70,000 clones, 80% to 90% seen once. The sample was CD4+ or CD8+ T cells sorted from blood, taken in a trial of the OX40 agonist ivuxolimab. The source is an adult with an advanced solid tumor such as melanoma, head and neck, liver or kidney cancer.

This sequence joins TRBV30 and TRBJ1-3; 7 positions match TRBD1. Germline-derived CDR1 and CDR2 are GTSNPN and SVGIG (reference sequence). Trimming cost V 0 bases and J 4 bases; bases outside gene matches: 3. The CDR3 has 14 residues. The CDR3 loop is CAWSVRGRGNTIYF. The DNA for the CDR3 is TGTGCCTGGAGTGTGAGGGGGCGAGGAAACACCATATATTTT.

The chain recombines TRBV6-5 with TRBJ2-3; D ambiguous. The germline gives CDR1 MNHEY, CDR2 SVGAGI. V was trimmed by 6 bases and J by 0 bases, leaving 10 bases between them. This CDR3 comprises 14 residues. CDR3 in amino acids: CASRATLSTDTQYF. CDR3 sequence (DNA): TGTGCCAGCAGAGCTACCCTTAGCACAGATACGCAGTATTTT.

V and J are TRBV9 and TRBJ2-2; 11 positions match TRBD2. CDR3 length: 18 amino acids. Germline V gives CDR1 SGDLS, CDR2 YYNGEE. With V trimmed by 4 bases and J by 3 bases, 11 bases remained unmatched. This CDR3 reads CASSPSWASGGYTGELFF. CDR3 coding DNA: TGTGCCAGCAGCCCGTCTTGGGCTAGCGGGGGGTACACCGGGGAGCTGTTTTTT. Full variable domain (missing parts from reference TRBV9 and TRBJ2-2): DSGVTQTPKHLITATGQRVTLRCSPRSGDLSVYWYQQSLDQGLQFLIQYYNGEERAKGNILERFSAQQFPDLHSELNLSSLELGDSALYFCASSPSWASGGYTGELFFGEGSRLTVL.

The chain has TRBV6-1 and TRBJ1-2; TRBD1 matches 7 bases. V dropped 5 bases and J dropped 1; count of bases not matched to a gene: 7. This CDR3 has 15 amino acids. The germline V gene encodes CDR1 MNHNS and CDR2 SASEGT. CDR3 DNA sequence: TGTGCCAGCAGTCCGTTGACAGGGAGTAACTATGGCTACACCTTC. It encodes CASSPLTGSNYGYTF.

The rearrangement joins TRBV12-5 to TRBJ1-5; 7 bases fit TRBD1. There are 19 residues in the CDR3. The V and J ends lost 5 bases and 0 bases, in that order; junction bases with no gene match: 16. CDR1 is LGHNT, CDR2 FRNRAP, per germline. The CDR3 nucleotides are TGTGCTAGTGGTGGGGGACAGAACTATGCCTGGGATAGCAATCAGCCCCAGCATTTT. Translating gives CASGGGQNYAWDSNQPQHF.

The CDR3 bases are TGCAGCGTTGGCCTAGCGGGAGGCGCAGATACGCAGTATTTT. Protein product: CSVGLAGGADTQYF. The chain is built from TRBV29-1 and TRBJ2-3; 11 nucleotides line up with TRBD2. Looked up from germline, CDR1 is SQVTM and CDR2 is ANQGSEA. This CDR3 has 14 amino acids. V dropped 4 bases and J dropped 4; count of bases not matched to a gene: 4.

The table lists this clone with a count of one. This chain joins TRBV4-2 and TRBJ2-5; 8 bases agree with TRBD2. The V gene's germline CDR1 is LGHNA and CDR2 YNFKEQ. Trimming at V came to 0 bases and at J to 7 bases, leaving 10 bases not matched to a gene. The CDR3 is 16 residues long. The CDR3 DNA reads TGTGCCAGCAGCCAAGAGATGCTTGCGGGAGGCGCGACCCAGTACTTC. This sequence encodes CASSQEMLAGGATQYF.